These T cell receptor beta chains were read from a single sample in a study of CD8+ T cells in alopecia areata. Only in-frame clones appear in the TCRdb table, and some are missing; sequencing was by immunoSEQ multiplex PCR. Here the sample spans 170,000 or so clones, under 60% being singletons. Sequences were derived from CD8+ T cells sorted from blood, sampled at week 24, from a patient treated with tofacitinib. Source of these receptors: a human donor with alopecia areata. Both conserved end residues are part of each CDR3. The D gene is left open where the match is weak. Size is stated for part of the rows, as once, few or many counts, or as a class when the clone is expanded.

>-|TRBJ1-2|TRBV30|15|-
CAWSPLSVRSDGYTF
TGTGCCTGGAGTCCCCTCAGTGTACGATCCGATGGCTACACCTTC
>-|TRBJ1-2|TRBV5-4|16|-
CASSLVPGTPNYGYTF
TGTGCCAGCAGCTTGGTCCCCGGGACACCGAACTATGGCTACACCTTC
>TRBD1|TRBJ1-4|TRBV5-1|16|-
CASSLGQGALFGKLFF
TGCGCCAGCAGCTTGGGACAGGGGGCATTGTTCGGAAAACTGTTTTTT
>-|TRBJ2-1|TRBV15|15|few
CATSREDREGNEQFF
TGTGCCACCAGCAGAGAGGACAGGGAGGGGAATGAGCAGTTCTTC
>-|TRBJ1-1|TRBV29-1|10|-
CSVRNTEAFF
TGCAGCGTTAGGAACACTGAAGCTTTCTTT
>-|TRBJ2-5|TRBV6-5|13|-
CASRPHAPSTQYF
TGTGCCAGCAGACCCCATGCCCCCTCGACCCAGTACTTC
>-|TRBJ2-5|TRBV27|14|-
CASSLWVGGETQYF
TGTGCCAGCAGTTTATGGGTCGGAGGTGAGACCCAGTACTTC
>-|TRBJ2-7|TRBV4-1|18|-
CASSPKGLDSFYPHEQYF
TGCGCCAGCAGCCCAAAGGGGCTGGACAGTTTCTACCCCCACGAGCAGTACTTC
>-|TRBJ2-6|TRBV5-1|17|-
CASSSPGRSSGANVLTF
TGCGCCAGCAGCTCCCCGGGACGCAGCTCTGGGGCCAACGTCCTGACTTTC
>-|TRBJ2-5|TRBV29-1|13|-
CSVEDRAQETQYF
TGCAGCGTTGAAGACAGGGCGCAAGAGACCCAGTACTTC
>TRBD2|TRBJ2-2|TRBV5-1|14|few
CASSPSGGSGELFF
TGCGCCAGCAGCCCAAGCGGGGGATCCGGGGAGCTGTTTTTT
>TRBD1|TRBJ2-5|TRBV19|14|few
CASTKTGGGETQYF
TGTGCCAGTACGAAGACAGGGGGCGGAGAGACCCAGTACTTC
>-|TRBJ1-1|TRBV25-1|14|-
CASRPGHGDTEAFF
TGTGCCAGCAGACCGGGACACGGGGACACTGAAGCTTTCTTT
>-|TRBJ1-1|TRBV6-1|12|-
CASSERQLEAFF
TGTGCCAGCAGTGAGAGACAGCTTGAAGCTTTCTTT
>TRBD1|TRBJ1-1|TRBV27|14|-
CASSFRGRHTEAFF
TGTGCCAGCAGTTTCAGGGGGAGGCACACTGAAGCTTTCTTT
>TRBD1|TRBJ2-1|TRBV4-1|17|-
CASSRLSSGGAYNEQFF
TGCGCCAGCAGCCGCCTATCGTCAGGGGGCGCCTACAATGAGCAGTTCTTC
>-|TRBJ2-1|TRBV5-1|13|-
CASGEWTYNEQFF
TGCGCCAGCGGTGAGTGGACCTACAATGAGCAGTTCTTC
>-|TRBJ2-7|TRBV5-1|16|few
CASSSRRAGTGYEQYF
TGCGCCAGCAGCAGTCGCCGAGCGGGTACTGGCTACGAGCAGTACTTC
>TRBD2|TRBJ2-5|TRBV7-2|17|-
CASSPGLAAGGRETQYF
TGTGCCAGCAGCCCGGGGTTGGCAGCGGGGGGTCGAGAGACCCAGTACTTC
>TRBD1|TRBJ1-4|TRBV15|12|-
CATSSGQGSRFF
TGTGCCACCAGCAGCGGACAGGGCTCACGGTTTTTT
>TRBD1|TRBJ2-4|TRBV27|15|-
CASSSGQGAGNIQYF
TGTGCCAGCAGTAGCGGACAGGGGGCCGGGAACATTCAGTACTTC
>TRBD1|TRBJ2-7|TRBV5-1|14|-
CASSLVRTGDEQYF
TGCGCCAGCAGCTTGGTTAGGACAGGGGATGAGCAGTACTTC